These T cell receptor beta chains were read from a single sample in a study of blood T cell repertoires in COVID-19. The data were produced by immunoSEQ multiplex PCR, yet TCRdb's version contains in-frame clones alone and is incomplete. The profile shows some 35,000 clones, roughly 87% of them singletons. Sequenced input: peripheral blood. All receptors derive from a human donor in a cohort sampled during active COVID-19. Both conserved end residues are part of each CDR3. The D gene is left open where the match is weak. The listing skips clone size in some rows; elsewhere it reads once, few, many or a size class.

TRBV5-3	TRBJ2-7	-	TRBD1	TGTGCCAGAAGCCACAGGGGGAACACCGAGCAGTACTTC	CARSHRGNTEQYF
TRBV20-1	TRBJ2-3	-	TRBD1	TGCAGTGCTAGTTGGGGGACAGGGGAAGGGATCGCAGATACGCAGTATTTT	CSASWGTGEGIADTQYF
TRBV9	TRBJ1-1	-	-	TGTGCCAGCAGCGTAGGGGGAGGGACCACTGAAGCTTTCTTT	CASSVGGGTTEAFF
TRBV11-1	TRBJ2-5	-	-	TGTGCCAGCAGCTTTCCTCACCAAGAGACCCAGTACTTC	CASSFPHQETQYF
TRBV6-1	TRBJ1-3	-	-	TGTGCCAGCAGTGAGTCCCAGGGGTTCTCTGGAAACACCATATATTTT	CASSESQGFSGNTIYF
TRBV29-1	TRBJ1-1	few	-	TGCAGCGTTGCAAACAGGGATCGCACTGAAGCTTTCTTT	CSVANRDRTEAFF
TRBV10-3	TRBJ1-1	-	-	TGTGCCATCAGTGATTCTGGGGGGGGGAACACTGAAGCTTTCTTT	CAISDSGGGNTEAFF
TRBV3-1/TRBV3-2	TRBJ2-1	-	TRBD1	TGTGCCAGCAGCCTTGACAGGGCCAATGAGCAGTTCTTC	CASSLDRANEQFF
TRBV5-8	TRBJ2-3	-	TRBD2	TGTGCCAGCAGCGTGACTAGCGGGAGTATCACAGATACGCAGTATTTT	CASSVTSGSITDTQYF
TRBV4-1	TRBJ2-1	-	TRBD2	TGCGCCAGCAGCCAATTGGCTAGCGGGGGGGCGGGTGAGCAGTTCTTC	CASSQLASGGAGEQFF
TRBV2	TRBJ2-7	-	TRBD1	TGTGCCAGCAGTGAAGGGGGACAGGGCAGCTTC	CASSEGGQGSF
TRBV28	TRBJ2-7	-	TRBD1	TGTGCCAACCGGAGACAGGGGACCTACGAGCAGTACTTC	CANRRQGTYEQYF
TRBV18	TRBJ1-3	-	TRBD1	TGTGCCAGCTCGCGGACAGGGGATAAAGCTGGAAACACCATATATTTT	CASSRTGDKAGNTIYF
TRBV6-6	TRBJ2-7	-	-	TGTGCCAGCAGCCAGGGCCCCCCCTTGGTGTACGAGCAGTACTTC	CASSQGPPLVYEQYF
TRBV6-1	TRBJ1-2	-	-	TGTGCCAGCAGTGAAGCGCAGGGCCAATTAAGCTACACCTTC	CASSEAQGQLSYTF
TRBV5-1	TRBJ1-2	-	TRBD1	TGCGCCAGCAGCGTACAGGGGCCTGGTGGCTACACCTTC	CASSVQGPGGYTF
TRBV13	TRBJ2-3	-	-	TGTGCCAGCAGCCTTCTCCGTGATACGCAGTATTTT	CASSLLRDTQYF
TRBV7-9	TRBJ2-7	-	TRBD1	TGTGCCAGCAGCTTACCCCACAGGGGTGACTTCGACTCCCCCTACGAGCAGTACTTC	CASSLPHRGDFDSPYEQYF
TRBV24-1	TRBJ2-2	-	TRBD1	TGTGCCACCAGTGATCCTATCCGGGACAGGGCTACCGGGGAGCTGTTTTTT	CATSDPIRDRATGELFF
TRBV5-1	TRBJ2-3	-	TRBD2	TGCGCCAGCAGCTTGGAGCGCGGGAGCTCAGATACGCAGTATTTT	CASSLERGSSDTQYF
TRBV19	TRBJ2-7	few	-	TGTGCCAGTAGTATCATCGCGGGATCCTACGAGCAGTACTTC	CASSIIAGSYEQYF
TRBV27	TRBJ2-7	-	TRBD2	TGTGCCAGCAGTTTTTGGGTGGGTAGCGGGAGAGGCGAGCAGTACTTC	CASSFWVGSGRGEQYF
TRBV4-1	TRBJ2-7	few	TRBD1	TGCGCCAGCAGCCAAGGGGACAGGGGTTACGAGCAGTACTTC	CASSQGDRGYEQYF
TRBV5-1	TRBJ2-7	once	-	TGCGCCAGCAGCTTGGCGGCGGGCGGGCCCTCCTACGAGCAGTACTTC	CASSLAAGGPSYEQYF
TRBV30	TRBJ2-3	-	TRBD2	TGTGCCAGCACTAGCGGGGGGGGTGTAGGCACAGATACGCAGTATTTT	CASTSGGGVGTDTQYF
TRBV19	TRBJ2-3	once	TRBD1	TGTGCCAGTACTGATGACAGGGGCTATGGCACAGATACGCAGTATTTT	CASTDDRGYGTDTQYF
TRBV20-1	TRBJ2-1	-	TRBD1	TGCAGTGCTAGTGTGGGGCCGGGACAGCAATACAATGAGCAGTTCTTC	CSASVGPGQQYNEQFF
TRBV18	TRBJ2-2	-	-	TGTGCCAGCTCCCCTCAGGGGGGCACCGGGGAGCTGTTTTTT	CASSPQGGTGELFF
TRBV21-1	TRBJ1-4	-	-	TGTGCCAGCAGCTCGAACCAGGGGGAGGTTCGAGAAAAACTGTTTTTT	CASSSNQGEVREKLFF
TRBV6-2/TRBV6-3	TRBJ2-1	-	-	TGTGCCAGCAGCCGACTTCGGGGAAATGAGCAGTTCTTC	CASSRLRGNEQFF
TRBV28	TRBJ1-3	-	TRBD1	TGTGCCACCAACGGTGGGGGACAGATCTCTGGAAACACCATATATTTT	CATNGGGQISGNTIYF
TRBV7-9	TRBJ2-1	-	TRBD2	TGTGCCACCAGGACTAGCGGTAGCTCCTACAATGAGCAGTTCTTC	CATRTSGSSYNEQFF
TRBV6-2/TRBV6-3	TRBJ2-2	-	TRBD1	TGTGCCAGCAGTTACGCTTTCGGGACAGGGAACACCGGGGAGCTGTTTTTT	CASSYAFGTGNTGELFF
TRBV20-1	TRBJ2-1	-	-	TGCAGTGCCGACTGGTACAATGAGCAGTTCTTC	CSADWYNEQFF
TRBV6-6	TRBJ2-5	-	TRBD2	TGTGCCAGCAGTTACGAGATAGCGGGACAAGAGACCCAGTACTTC	CASSYEIAGQETQYF
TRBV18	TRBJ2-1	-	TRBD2	TGTGCCAGCTCACCACCCCGGGAGGGTTCCAATGAGCAGTTCTTC	CASSPPREGSNEQFF
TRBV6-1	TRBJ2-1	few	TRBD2	TGTGCCAGCAGTAAAGATTTAGCGGGGGGTGGCAATGAGCAGTTCTTC	CASSKDLAGGGNEQFF